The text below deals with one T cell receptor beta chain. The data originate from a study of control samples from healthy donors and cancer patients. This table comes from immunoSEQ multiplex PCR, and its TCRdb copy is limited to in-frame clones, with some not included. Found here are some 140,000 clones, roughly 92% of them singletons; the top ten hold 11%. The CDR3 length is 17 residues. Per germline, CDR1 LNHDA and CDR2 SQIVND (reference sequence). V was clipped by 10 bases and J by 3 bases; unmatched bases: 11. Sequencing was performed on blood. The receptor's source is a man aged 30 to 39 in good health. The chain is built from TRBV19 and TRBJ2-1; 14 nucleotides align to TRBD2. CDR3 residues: CATTPTSGRALYNEQFF. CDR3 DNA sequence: TGTGCCACCACACCGACTAGCGGGAGGGCCCTCTACAATGAGCAGTTCTTC.